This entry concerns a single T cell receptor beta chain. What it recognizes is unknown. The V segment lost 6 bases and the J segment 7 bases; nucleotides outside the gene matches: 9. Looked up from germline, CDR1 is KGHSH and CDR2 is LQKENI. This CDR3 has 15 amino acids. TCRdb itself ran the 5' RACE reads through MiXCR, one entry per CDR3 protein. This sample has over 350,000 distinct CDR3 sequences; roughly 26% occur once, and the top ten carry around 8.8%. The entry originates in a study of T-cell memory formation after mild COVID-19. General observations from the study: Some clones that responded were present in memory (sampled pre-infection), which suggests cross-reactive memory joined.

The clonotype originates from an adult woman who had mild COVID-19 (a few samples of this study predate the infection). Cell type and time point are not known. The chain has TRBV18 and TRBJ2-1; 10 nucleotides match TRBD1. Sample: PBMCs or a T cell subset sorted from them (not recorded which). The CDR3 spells CASSPGTGERNEQFF. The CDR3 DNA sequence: TGTGCCAGCTCGCCCGGGACAGGGGAACGAAATGAGCAGTTCTTC. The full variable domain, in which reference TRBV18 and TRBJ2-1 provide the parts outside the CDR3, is NAGVMQNPRHLVRRRGQEARLRCSPMKGHSHVYWYRQLPEEGLKFMVYLQKENIIDESGMPKERFSAEFPKEGPSILRIQQVVRGDSAAYFCASSPGTGERNEQFFGPGTRLTVL.